This T cell receptor beta chain appears in the sequencing data of a study of human T cells and chemical hapten exposure. Trimming took 4 bases from V and 2 from J; bases not matched to a gene: 18. The germline gives CDR1 SGHTA, CDR2 FQGNSA. The CDR3 runs to 20 residues. The authors extracted total RNA from unfractionated whole blood. Library construction involved attaching unique molecular identifiers to individual cDNA molecules, which allowed quantitative, reproducible TCR counting. In the authors' workflow: The median was about 100,000 TCRs per sample, ranging roughly 23,224 to 690,600. Each CDR3 protein gets one entry after TCRdb re-called the reads with MiXCR. TCRdb, not the original authors, processed these V and J calls. Of 120,000 or so distinct CDR3 sequences detected, more than 8.5% appear once; the ten largest clones hold 1.1% to 1.5%.

The sequenced material came from whole blood. The V gene is TRBV7-2, the J gene TRBJ2-7; 12 nucleotides match TRBD2. This TCR was recovered from a human donor in good health. Some clones in this sample may be carry-over from other donors' samples. The CDR3 DNA is TGTGCCAGCAGCTCCCCCGCAAGAGGCCAACTAGCGGGAGGAACCTACGAGCAGTACTTC. Translating gives CASSSPARGQLAGGTYEQYF.